This T cell receptor beta chain was observed in a study of blood T cells in healthy people across ages. Regarding the study as a whole: More naive CD4+ cells and higher diversity marked long-lived donors relative to aged donors.

A sample-barcoded 5' primer and a J-beta primer mix were used in a second PCR of roughly 6 to 12 cycles. Every single cDNA molecule received a tag from a template-switch adaptor with 12 random nucleotides. TCRdb ran MiXCR on the 5' RACE reads and lists one entry per CDR3 protein. There are hundreds of thousands of distinct CDR3 sequences in the sample; around 26% occur only once, and around a sixth lies in the top ten. The CDR3 is 15 amino acids. Germline V gene lookup returns CDR1 MNHEY and CDR2 SVGEGT. About this clonotype itself: Its antigen is not known. A read error may produce the germline difference seen at one junction end.

What was sequenced was blood. V usage is TRBV6-2 or TRBV6-3 and J usage is TRBJ2-5; TRBD1 aligns across 8 bases. This TCR came from a woman aged 80 or over in good health. CDR3 amino acids: CASSPGGTGEETQYF. In nucleotides, the CDR3 is TGCGCCAGCAGCCCGGGTGGGACAGGAGAAGAGACCCAGTACTTC.